A selection of T cell receptor beta chains follows, all from one sample in a study of CD8 T cells in ankylosing spondylitis. TCRdb reprocessed the 5' RACE reads with MiXCR, giving one entry per CDR3 protein. The sample holds 150,000 to 200,000 distinct CDR3 sequences, 9.8% seen once. Sequencing used blood, either unsorted or a sorted T cell fraction (not recorded which). Receptors were obtained from a female donor with ankylosing spondylitis or in good health (not recorded which). The CDR3 runs from the conserved cysteine through the conserved F or W. Each record gives: V gene, J gene, D gene, CDR3 protein. D genes are given only for firm matches.

V gene: TRBV6-2/TRBV6-3
J gene: TRBJ2-2
D gene: TRBD2
CDR3 protein: CATSWTSGNTGELFF

V gene: TRBV7-9
J gene: TRBJ2-2
D gene: TRBD2
CDR3 protein: CASSPPRGTSGTGELFF

V gene: TRBV14
J gene: TRBJ2-1
D gene: -
CDR3 protein: CASSQETNYNEQFF

V gene: TRBV4-1
J gene: TRBJ2-3
D gene: TRBD1
CDR3 protein: CASSHRQGTALDTQYF

V gene: TRBV7-6
J gene: TRBJ2-3
D gene: -
CDR3 protein: CASSLETASFTDTQYF

V gene: TRBV9
J gene: TRBJ1-2
D gene: TRBD1
CDR3 protein: CASSASDRQLHGYTF

V gene: TRBV27
J gene: TRBJ2-1
D gene: TRBD2
CDR3 protein: CASSPGSGAYNEQFF

V gene: TRBV27
J gene: TRBJ2-7
D gene: -
CDR3 protein: CASSLVVPGSEQYF

V gene: TRBV20-1
J gene: TRBJ2-7
D gene: -
CDR3 protein: CSARDRATYEQYF

V gene: TRBV3-1
J gene: TRBJ2-5
D gene: TRBD2
CDR3 protein: CASSHPGGRGETQYF

V gene: TRBV11-2
J gene: TRBJ2-2
D gene: TRBD1
CDR3 protein: CASSPGTAATGELFF

V gene: TRBV11-2
J gene: TRBJ1-1
D gene: -
CDR3 protein: CASSLATEAFF

V gene: TRBV19
J gene: TRBJ2-7
D gene: -
CDR3 protein: CASTYGAGAEQYF

V gene: TRBV5-8
J gene: TRBJ2-1
D gene: TRBD2
CDR3 protein: CASSPETSGSGNEQFF

V gene: TRBV29-1
J gene: TRBJ2-3
D gene: -
CDR3 protein: CSAVGMGPGEDTQYF

V gene: TRBV19
J gene: TRBJ2-5
D gene: -
CDR3 protein: CASSIGGQKTQYF

V gene: TRBV30
J gene: TRBJ1-1
D gene: -
CDR3 protein: CAWMSHGGEAFF

V gene: TRBV12-3/TRBV12-4
J gene: TRBJ2-7
D gene: -
CDR3 protein: CASTMGREQYF

V gene: TRBV27
J gene: TRBJ2-1
D gene: -
CDR3 protein: CASSTPGPTYNEQFF

V gene: TRBV19
J gene: TRBJ2-7
D gene: -
CDR3 protein: CASSIVGSQNEQYF

V gene: TRBV2
J gene: TRBJ2-1
D gene: TRBD2
CDR3 protein: CASHPEAGGLEQFF

V gene: TRBV3-1
J gene: TRBJ2-3
D gene: -
CDR3 protein: CASSQDLSGGNTDTQYF

V gene: TRBV19
J gene: TRBJ2-7
D gene: TRBD2
CDR3 protein: CASSATSATYEQYF

V gene: TRBV6-2/TRBV6-3
J gene: TRBJ1-1
D gene: -
CDR3 protein: CASSHTADLMNTEAFF

V gene: TRBV4-3
J gene: TRBJ2-5
D gene: TRBD2
CDR3 protein: CASSQGLAETQYF

V gene: TRBV5-1
J gene: TRBJ2-1
D gene: -
CDR3 protein: CASSLKLGNEQFF

V gene: TRBV10-3
J gene: TRBJ1-2
D gene: -
CDR3 protein: CAAGGVYGYTF

V gene: TRBV4-1
J gene: TRBJ1-2
D gene: -
CDR3 protein: CASSQDTEYGYTF

V gene: TRBV9
J gene: TRBJ2-1
D gene: TRBD2
CDR3 protein: CASSEETSGMHEQFF

V gene: TRBV6-4
J gene: TRBJ2-7
D gene: -
CDR3 protein: CASSKGLANPYEQYF

V gene: TRBV27
J gene: TRBJ2-2
D gene: TRBD1
CDR3 protein: CASSFGTGDTGELFF

V gene: TRBV25-1
J gene: TRBJ1-1
D gene: TRBD1
CDR3 protein: CASARQGMNTEAFF

V gene: TRBV12-3/TRBV12-4
J gene: TRBJ1-2
D gene: -
CDR3 protein: CASSFRGDYGYTF

V gene: TRBV11-2
J gene: TRBJ2-5
D gene: TRBD2
CDR3 protein: CASRAASGGGEETQYF

V gene: TRBV29-1
J gene: TRBJ2-2
D gene: -
CDR3 protein: CSVRVTGELFF

V gene: TRBV10-2
J gene: TRBJ2-2
D gene: -
CDR3 protein: CASSPSGYQASTGELFF

V gene: TRBV11-2
J gene: TRBJ2-3
D gene: -
CDR3 protein: CASSLEYSVRDRADTQYF

V gene: TRBV9
J gene: TRBJ2-5
D gene: -
CDR3 protein: CASSVGLEKTQYF

V gene: TRBV12-5
J gene: TRBJ2-7
D gene: -
CDR3 protein: CASGLGNNYEQYF

V gene: TRBV6-2/TRBV6-3
J gene: TRBJ1-2
D gene: -
CDR3 protein: CASSYAVDGYTF

V gene: TRBV4-3
J gene: TRBJ2-5
D gene: -
CDR3 protein: CASSQDRPRGETQYF